The 3 T cell receptor beta chains below all came from one sample that was sequenced in a study of T cells in Graves' hyperthyroidism and ophthalmopathy. From RNA transcripts, TCR beta CDR3 regions were amplified. Initially, a first-round RT-PCR of the TCR CDR3 employed the HTBI primer set. TCRdb called the multiplex PCR reads again in MiXCR, with one record for every CDR3 protein. The sample holds 370,000 or so distinct CDR3 sequences, 13% seen once. The specimen sequenced was blood. The receptors stem from a man aged 25 to 40 with Graves' hyperthyroidism that later progressed to Graves' ophthalmopathy.

The V call is TRBV28, the J call TRBJ2-7; possibly TRBD2 for D (5 bases). V dropped 3 bases and J dropped 9 bases, with 18 bases sitting between them. This CDR3 is 14 amino acids long. CDR1 is MDHEN, CDR2 SYDVKM, per germline. The CDR3 DNA sequence: TGTGCCAGCAGTTTGGTCCCCGGGGTTTCTTGGCAGTACTTC. Translating it yields CASSLVPGVSWQYF.

At least ten counts were recorded for this clonotype. The chain links TRBV20-1 to TRBJ2-7; D possibly corresponds to TRBD1 (5 bases). Germline CDR1 reads DFQATT; CDR2 reads SNEGSKA (reference sequence). The CDR3 length is 13 residues. V was trimmed by 3 bases and J by 3 bases, leaving 12 bases between them. Here the CDR3 reads CSASQGSYYEQYF. CDR3 bases: TGCAGTGCTAGTCAGGGCAGTTACTACGAGCAGTACTTC.

On this clonotype itself: Since a much larger clone is just one base distant, this may be a read error. This chain uses TRBV3-1 with TRBJ1-5; 9 bases line up with TRBD1. CDR3 length equals 16 residues. Germline values: CDR1 LGHDT, CDR2 YNNKEL (reference sequence). The CDR3 sequence: CASSQERDRDHHPQHF. The CDR3 coding sequence is TGTGCCAGCAGCCAAGAGCGGGACAGGGATCATCATCCCCAGCATTTT.